This T cell receptor beta chain was sequenced in a study of T cells in Graves' hyperthyroidism and ophthalmopathy. This clonotype was seen many times. What it recognizes is unknown. Broader study findings: Clonotypes that were expanded in thyroid above 0.001 mostly appeared in blood too.

Amplification targeted TCR beta CDR3 regions from RNA transcripts. Carried out on the TCR CDR3, a first-round RT-PCR used the HTBI primer set. MiXCR, run by TCRdb on the multiplex PCR reads, gives a single entry per CDR3 protein. This table holds under 250,000 distinct CDR3 sequences, about 24% found once. This CDR3 comprises 12 residues. The V gene lost 1 base and the J gene lost 9 bases, with 9 bases spanning the gap. Germline loops: CDR1 LGHDT, CDR2 YNNKEL (reference sequence). Exclusion followed for patients with uncontrolled infection, other autoimmune disease, pregnancy or lactation. The authors obtained PBMCs from over 7.5 ml of fresh peripheral blood.

The source material was blood. The chain joins TRBV3-1 to TRBJ1-2; D is uncertain. This clonotype originated in a woman aged 40 to 55 with Graves' ophthalmopathy. DNA of the CDR3: TGTGCCAGCAGCCAAGGACGAAGCAGCTACACCTTC. Encoded protein: CASSQGRSSYTF.